These 27 T cell receptor beta chains were sequenced from one sample in a study of T cells in localized non-small cell lung cancer. Profiled with immunoSEQ multiplex PCR; TCRdb holds only in-frame clones, not every one. The table has 15,000 or so clones, approximately 89% seen once. Sequencing used peripheral blood mononuclear cells, obtained before any cancer treatment. The source is a man aged 40 to 75 with stage III lung adenocarcinoma.

This chain uses TRBV4-1 with TRBJ2-7; 8 positions match TRBD2. V lost 1 base to trimming and J lost 6 bases; unmatched junction nucleotides: 5. Germline V CDR1 and CDR2: MGHRA, YSYEKL. The CDR3 covers 14 residues. CDR3 region: CASSQGQAGVEQYF. The DNA of the CDR3 is TGCGCCAGCAGCCAAGGTCAAGCGGGGGTCGAGCAGTACTTC.

The V call is TRBV11-2, the J call TRBJ2-7; weak D call: TRBD1 (5 bases). CDR3 length: 12 residues. Looked up from germline, CDR1 is SGHAT and CDR2 is FQNNGV. The V end was cut by 5 bases, the J end by 11 bases, with 16 bases between. CDR3 loop: CASSPQGQNKYF. Written as DNA, the CDR3 is TGTGCCAGCAGCCCCCAGGGCCAGAATAAGTACTTC.

DNA of the CDR3: TGTGCCAGCAGCCCCCAAACACGGTGGGGAACGGTGAGTGTCGAGCAGTACTTC. It yields the protein CASSPQTRWGTVSVEQYF. The chain combines TRBV7-8 with TRBJ2-7; the D is unclear. The CDR3 sequence is 18 residues long. Germline V gene data show CDR1 as SGHVS and CDR2 as FQNEAQ. V lost 5 bases, J lost 6 bases, and 29 bases lay in between. Supplemented by reference TRBV7-8 and TRBJ2-7, the full variable domain reads GAGVSQSPRYKVAKRGQDVALRCDPISGHVSLFWYQQALGQGPEFLTYFQNEAQLDKSGLPSDRFFAERPEGSVSTLKIQRTQQEDSAVYLCASSPQTRWGTVSVEQYFGPGTRLTVT.

The chain combines TRBV27 with TRBJ2-7; 9 bases map to TRBD2. The trim removed 4 bases at V and 7 bases at J, leaving 8 bases unmatched. Germline V gene lookup returns CDR1 MNHEY and CDR2 SMNVEV (reference sequence). The CDR3 runs to 14 residues. CDR3 DNA: TGTGCCAGCAGTTGGACTAGCGACTCGTCGGAGCAGTACTTC. Translation: CASSWTSDSSEQYF.

This sequence joins TRBV6-1 and TRBJ1-5, with D tentatively TRBD1 (5 bases). Germline V gene lookup returns CDR1 MNHNS and CDR2 SASEGT. The CDR3 has 16 residues. Trimming pared 0 bases from V and 2 bases from J, leaving 11 bases between. The CDR3 region is CASSEARGVGNQPQHF. In DNA, the CDR3 is TGTGCCAGCAGTGAAGCGAGAGGGGTGGGCAATCAGCCCCAGCATTTT.

This chain uses TRBV4-2 with TRBJ2-7; a possible D gene is TRBD2 (6 bases). The length of the CDR3 is 16 residues. Trimming stripped 1 base from V and 7 bases from J, with 20 bases between. The germline V gene has CDR1 LGHNA and CDR2 YNFKEQ. This CDR3 is CASSQVSTRQEGEQYF. The CDR3 DNA sequence: TGTGCCAGCAGCCAAGTATCGACTAGGCAGGAGGGGGAGCAGTACTTC.

The chain recombines TRBV7-8 with TRBJ1-1; D is undetermined. Germline CDR1 and CDR2: SGHVS and FQNEAQ. The V end lost 4 bases, the J end lost 1 base, and 10 bases lay between the germline ends. This CDR3 has 14 amino acids. Written as DNA, the CDR3 is TGTGCCAGCAGCTCCCTTTCAAAGAACACTGAAGCTTTCTTT. Residues: CASSSLSKNTEAFF.

This chain uses TRBV27 with TRBJ2-2, with TRBD1 matching over 12 bases. With V trimmed by 6 bases and J by 6 bases, 11 bases remained unmatched. The CDR3 runs 17 residues. Germline V gene sequence: CDR1 MNHEY, CDR2 SMNVEV (reference sequence). Here the CDR3 reads CASSQGTGGARAGELFF. The CDR3 DNA reads TGTGCCAGCAGCCAGGGGACAGGGGGCGCGAGGGCCGGGGAGCTGTTTTTT.

The J gene is TRBJ2-7, the V gene TRBV6-5; the match to TRBD1 covers 9 bases. Germline CDR1 MNHEY, CDR2 SVGAGI. CDR3 length equals 15 residues. V shed 4 bases and J 2 bases; nucleotides not matched to a gene: 6. For the CDR3, the DNA is TGTGCCAGCAGTTGGCCGGGACAGGGAACCTACGAGCAGTACTTC. It translates to CASSWPGQGTYEQYF.

This chain links TRBV9 with TRBJ1-4; D gene ambiguous. CDR1 and CDR2 from the germline V gene are SGDLS and YYNGEE. The CDR3 covers 15 residues. Trimming shortened V by 0 bases and J by 12 bases, and 18 bases separated the two germline ends. CDR3 DNA: TGTGCCAGCAGCGTAGCGGGCAGCTCGAGTGGGGAACTGTTTTTT. Translating gives CASSVAGSSSGELFF.

This chain joins TRBV5-1 and TRBJ2-7, with 10 bases identical to TRBD1. Germline CDR1 SGHRS, CDR2 YFSETQ. CDR3 length equals 15 residues. Trimming at V came to 7 bases and at J to 0 bases, leaving 7 bases not matched to a gene. The CDR3 region has the DNA TGCGCCAGCCGGATGGGACAGGGGAGCTCCTACGAGCAGTACTTC. Protein: CASRMGQGSSYEQYF.

The CDR3 loop is CATSRDLNQPQHF. The CDR3 region has the DNA TGTGCCACCAGCAGAGATCTGAATCAGCCCCAGCATTTT. The chain joins TRBV15 to TRBJ1-5; no reliable D call. V lost 0 bases and J lost 4, with 4 bases in between. The CDR3 spans 13 residues. Germline V CDR1 and CDR2: LNHNV, YYDKDF (reference sequence). The full variable domain, with the rest looked up from reference TRBV15 and TRBJ1-5, is DAMVIQNPRYQVTQFGKPVTLSCSQTLNHNVMYWYQQKSSQAPKLLFHYYDKDFNNEADTPDNFQSRRPNTSFCFLDIRSPGLGDTAMYLCATSRDLNQPQHFGDGTRLSIL.

This clone was seen a few times. The CDR3 spells CASSEEGDTTWETQYF. CDR3 DNA: TGTGCCAGCAGTGAAGAAGGGGACACAACATGGGAGACCCAGTACTTC. The chain is built from TRBV6-1 and TRBJ2-5, with a weak D call TRBD1 (6 bases). V was shortened by 1 base and J by 5 bases, with 17 bases between the two germline ends. This CDR3 is built from 16 residues. Looked up from germline, CDR1 is MNHNS and CDR2 is SASEGT.

The sample holds a few counts of this clone. V gene TRBV2 combines with J gene TRBJ1-3; D not certain. Germline values: CDR1 SNHLY, CDR2 FYNNEI. The CDR3 has 16 amino acids. Between the trimmed V and J ends, which lost 2 bases and 0 bases, there was a span of 11 bases. This CDR3 is CASSEQGISSGNTIYF. The CDR3 DNA reads as TGTGCCAGCAGTGAACAAGGGATTTCCTCTGGAAACACCATATATTTT. The full variable domain, its missing parts supplied by reference TRBV2 and TRBJ1-3, is EPEVTQTPSHQVTQMGQEVILRCVPISNHLYFYWYRQILGQKVEFLVSFYNNEISEKSEIFDDQFSVERPDGSNFTLKIRSTKLEDSAMYFCASSEQGISSGNTIYFGEGSWLTVV.

The rearrangement links TRBV6-5 to TRBJ2-7; D may be TRBD2 (6 bases). The CDR3 runs to 12 residues. Germline V lookup: CDR1 MNHEY, CDR2 SVGAGI. V was clipped by 2 bases and J by 6 bases, with 8 bases between them. The CDR3 bases are TGTGCCAGCAGTTACGAGGGAGGCGAGCAGTACTTC. Amino acids: CASSYEGGEQYF.

The rearrangement joins TRBV5-1 to TRBJ1-4; D is ambiguous. The CDR3 loop spans 12 amino acids. Germline V gene sequence: CDR1 SGHRS, CDR2 YFSETQ. Trimming removed 1 base from V and 7 bases from J, with 5 bases in between. CDR3: CASSLTREKLFF. The CDR3 DNA is TGCGCCAGCAGCTTGACCCGTGAAAAACTGTTTTTT. Based on the CDR3 plus reference TRBV5-1 and TRBJ1-4, the full variable domain is KAGVTQTPRYLIKTRGQQVTLSCSPISGHRSVSWYQQTPGQGLQFLFEYFSETQRNKGNFPGRFSGRQFSNSRSEMNVSTLELGDSALYLCASSLTREKLFFGSGTQLSVL.

The chain links TRBV28 to TRBJ2-1; 9 nucleotides align to TRBD2. V dropped 6 bases and J dropped 10; count of bases not matched to a gene: 13. The CDR3 sequence is 15 residues long. Germline V gives CDR1 MDHEN, CDR2 SYDVKM. The chain's CDR3 is CASSPSGGRDWEQFF. The CDR3 nucleotides are TGTGCCAGCAGCCCCTCTGGCGGGAGGGACTGGGAGCAGTTCTTC.

This clone was recorded only once. The CDR3 region is CASRKETGAAYNEQFF. The CDR3 DNA sequence: TGCGCCAGCCGGAAGGAGACGGGAGCGGCCTACAATGAGCAGTTCTTC. The rearrangement joins TRBV5-1 to TRBJ2-1, with D possibly being TRBD2 (6 bases). V gave up 7 bases and J gave up 2 bases, with 19 bases separating them. This CDR3 region has 16 residues. The germline gives CDR1 SGHRS, CDR2 YFSETQ.

The chain has TRBV4-1 and TRBJ2-1; the match to TRBD1 covers 9 bases. Germline V lookup: CDR1 MGHRA, CDR2 YSYEKL. CDR3 size: 14 residues. With 5 bases clipped from V and 6 bases from J, the junction kept 5 bases outside the gene matches. The chain's CDR3 is CASSVQGASNEQFF. Written as DNA, the CDR3 is TGCGCCAGCAGCGTACAGGGGGCGAGCAATGAGCAGTTCTTC.

This chain's CDR3 is CASSIGASGNSYEQYF. The CDR3 DNA reads as TGTGCCAGTAGTATTGGGGCCAGCGGGAACTCCTACGAGCAGTACTTC. This sequence joins TRBV19 and TRBJ2-7; 7 bases agree with TRBD2. The germline V gene encodes CDR1 LNHDA and CDR2 SQIVND (reference sequence). The CDR3 sequence is 16 residues long. V lost 3 bases and J lost 0; bases outside the gene matches: 8.

CDR3 in amino acids: CASSLFQGLSYEQYF. DNA for the CDR3: TGTGCCAGCAGCTTATTCCAAGGACTCTCCTACGAGCAGTACTTC. The gene calls are TRBV7-8 and TRBJ2-7; tentatively, D is TRBD2 (5 bases). V lost 2 bases, J lost 0 bases, and 11 bases lay in between. The germline V gene encodes CDR1 SGHVS and CDR2 FQNEAQ. CDR3 size: 15 residues.

J is TRBJ2-1 and V is TRBV15; D is unresolved. V lost 0 bases to trimming and J lost 7 bases, with 7 bases between them. Germline lookup yields CDR1 LNHNV and CDR2 YYDKDF (reference sequence). The CDR3 is made up of 13 amino acids. CDR3 DNA: TGTGCCACCAGCAGAGATTTTGCTAATGAGCAGTTCTTC. It codes for CATSRDFANEQFF.

The rearrangement links TRBV12-1 to TRBJ2-7; TRBD1 is the table's D call and was not checked against the DNA. TRBV12-1 counts as a pseudogene. The CDR3 spans 16 residues. CDR3 region: CASSFGPRGRLYEQYF. CDR3 coding DNA: TGTGCCAGCAGCTTTGGCCCCAGGGGGCGCCTGTACGAGCAGTACTTC.

This clone was seen just once. The V call is TRBV7-9, the J call TRBJ2-5, with 12 bases identical to TRBD2. The CDR3 is made up of 12 amino acids. Per the germline V gene, CDR1 is SEHNR and CDR2 is FQNEAQ (reference sequence). V trimming: 5 bases; J trimming: 10 bases; junction bases outside the gene matches: 2. Here the CDR3 reads CASSQTSGGQYF. The CDR3 coding sequence is TGTGCCAGCAGCCAGACTAGCGGGGGCCAGTACTTC.

The chain employs TRBV11-2 and TRBJ1-4, with D unclear. V was shortened by 0 bases and J by 15 bases, with 14 bases between the two germline ends. CDR1 is SGHAT and CDR2 is FQNNGV in the germline V gene. The CDR3 consists of 13 residues. CDR3 nucleotides: TGTGCCAGCAGCTTAGATCGGAACGGGGAGGTGTTTTTT. This gives the protein CASSLDRNGEVFF.

The chain joins TRBV4-2 to TRBJ1-2, with D perhaps TRBD1 (5 bases). This CDR3 spans 15 amino acids. Germline values: CDR1 LGHNA, CDR2 YNFKEQ. V dropped 2 bases and J dropped 2 bases, with 12 bases sitting between them. CDR3 DNA sequence: TGTGCCAGCAGCCAACCAGGGACGGGGAACTATGGCTACACCTTC. It specifies CASSQPGTGNYGYTF.

The chain links TRBV10-3 to TRBJ1-2; 7 bases line up with TRBD1. This CDR3 spans 16 amino acids. V shed 3 bases, J shed 2 bases, and the junction held 9 bases outside the gene matches. From germline, CDR1 is ENHRY and CDR2 SYGVKD. CDR3 sequence (DNA): TGTGCCATCAGTGACGGGACAGCCACCCCCAACTATGGCTACACCTTC. Translating it yields CAISDGTATPNYGYTF.